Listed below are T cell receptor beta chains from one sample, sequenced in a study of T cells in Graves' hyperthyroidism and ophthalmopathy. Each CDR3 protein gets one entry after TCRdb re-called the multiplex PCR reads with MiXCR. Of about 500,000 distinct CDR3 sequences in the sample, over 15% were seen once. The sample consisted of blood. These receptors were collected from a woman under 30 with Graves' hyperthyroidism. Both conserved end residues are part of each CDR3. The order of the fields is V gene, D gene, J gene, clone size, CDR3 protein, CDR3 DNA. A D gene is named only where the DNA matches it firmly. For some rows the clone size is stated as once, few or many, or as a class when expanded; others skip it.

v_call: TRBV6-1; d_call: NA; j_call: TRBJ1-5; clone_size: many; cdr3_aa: CASSDKEGSQPQHF; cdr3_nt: TGTGCCAGCAGTGACAAGGAAGGGAGTCAGCCCCAGCATTTT
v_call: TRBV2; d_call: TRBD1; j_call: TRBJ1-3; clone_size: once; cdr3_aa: CASSLATTGGFGNTIYF; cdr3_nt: TGTGCCAGCAGTTTAGCAACTACAGGGGGCTTTGGAAACACCATATATTTT
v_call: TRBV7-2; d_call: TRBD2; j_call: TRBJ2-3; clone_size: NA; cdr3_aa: CASSLVPGLPDTQYF; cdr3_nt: TGTGCCAGCAGCTTAGTCCCGGGACTACCGGATACGCAGTATTTT
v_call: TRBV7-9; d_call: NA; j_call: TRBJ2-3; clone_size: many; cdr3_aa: CASSPGVAPSTDTQYF; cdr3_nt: TGTGCCAGCAGCCCCGGGGTAGCCCCTAGCACAGATACGCAGTATTTT
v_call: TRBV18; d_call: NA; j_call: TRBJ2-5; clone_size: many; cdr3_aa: CASSLQEGTQYF; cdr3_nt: TGTGCCAGCTCATTACAGGAGGGGACCCAGTACTTC
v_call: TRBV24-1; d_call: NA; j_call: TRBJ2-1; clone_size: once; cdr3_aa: CATSDYKYEQFF; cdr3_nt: TGTGCCACCAGTGATTATAAATATGAGCAGTTCTTC
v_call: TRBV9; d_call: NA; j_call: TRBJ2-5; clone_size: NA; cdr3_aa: CASSAGLTRETQYF; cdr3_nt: TGTGCCAGCAGCGCAGGACTTACGAGGGAGACCCAGTACTTC
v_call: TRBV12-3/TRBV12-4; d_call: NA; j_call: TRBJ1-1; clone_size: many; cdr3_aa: CASSLVSGYEAFF; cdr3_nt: TGTGCCAGCAGTTTAGTTTCCGGGTATGAAGCTTTCTTT
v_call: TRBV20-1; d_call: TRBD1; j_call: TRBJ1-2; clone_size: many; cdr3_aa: CSAMGQGNYGYTF; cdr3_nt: TGCAGTGCTATGGGACAGGGGAACTATGGCTACACCTTC
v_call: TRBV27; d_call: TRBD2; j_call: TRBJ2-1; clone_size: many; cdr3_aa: CASSFGGGNEQFF; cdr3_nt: TGTGCCAGCAGTTTTGGGGGGGGCAATGAGCAGTTCTTC
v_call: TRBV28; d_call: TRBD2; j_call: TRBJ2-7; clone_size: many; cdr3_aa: CASRSLAGGSYEQYF; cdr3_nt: TGTGCCAGCAGGTCCCTAGCGGGAGGCTCCTACGAGCAGTACTTC
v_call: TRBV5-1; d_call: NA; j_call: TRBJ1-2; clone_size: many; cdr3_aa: CASSNLGRDTGYGYTF; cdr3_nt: TGCGCCAGCAGCAATCTGGGTCGGGACACCGGCTATGGCTACACCTTC
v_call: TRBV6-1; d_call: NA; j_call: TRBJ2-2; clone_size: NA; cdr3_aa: CASRSLTGSTGELFF; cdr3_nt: TGTGCCAGCAGGTCCCTGACAGGAAGCACCGGGGAGCTGTTTTTT
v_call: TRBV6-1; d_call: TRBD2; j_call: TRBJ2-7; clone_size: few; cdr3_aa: CASSSSGGPREQYF; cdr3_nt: TGTGCCAGCAGTAGCAGCGGGGGCCCCCGCGAGCAGTACTTC
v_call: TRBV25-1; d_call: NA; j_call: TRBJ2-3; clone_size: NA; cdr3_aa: CASSREGASTDTQYF; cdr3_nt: TGTGCCAGCAGCCGTGAGGGAGCTAGCACAGATACGCAGTATTTT
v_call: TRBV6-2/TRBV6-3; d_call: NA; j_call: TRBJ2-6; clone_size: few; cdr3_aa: CASSFRNLFAISYSGANVLTF; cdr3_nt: TGTGCCAGCAGTTTCAGAAACCTGTTTGCCATCTCATACTCTGGGGCCAACGTCCTGACTTTC
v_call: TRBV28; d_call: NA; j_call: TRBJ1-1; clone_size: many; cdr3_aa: CASSLGRHIEAFF; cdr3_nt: TGTGCCAGCAGTTTGGGACGGCACATTGAAGCTTTCTTT
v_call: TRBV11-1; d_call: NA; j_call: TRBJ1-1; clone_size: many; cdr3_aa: CASSPLPGNTEAFF; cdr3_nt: TGTGCCAGCAGCCCCTTGCCGGGGAACACTGAAGCTTTCTTT
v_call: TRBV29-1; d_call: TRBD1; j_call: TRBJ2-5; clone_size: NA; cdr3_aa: CSIPFAGQGAETQYF; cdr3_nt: TGCAGCATCCCCTTCGCGGGACAGGGGGCCGAGACCCAGTACTTC
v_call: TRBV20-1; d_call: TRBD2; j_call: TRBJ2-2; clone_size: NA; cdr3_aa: CSARDRGRANTGELFF; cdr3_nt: TGCAGTGCTAGAGATCGGGGGAGGGCGAACACCGGGGAGCTGTTTTTT
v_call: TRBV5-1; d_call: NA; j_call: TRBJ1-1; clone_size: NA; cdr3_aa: CASSLTGRGGTEAFF; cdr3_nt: TGCGCCAGCAGCCTTACAGGTCGCGGGGGAACTGAAGCTTTCTTT
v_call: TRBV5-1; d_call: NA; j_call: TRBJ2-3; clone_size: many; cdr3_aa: CASNTRASQTDTQYF; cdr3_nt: TGCGCCAGCAACACTCGGGCAAGTCAGACAGATACGCAGTATTTT
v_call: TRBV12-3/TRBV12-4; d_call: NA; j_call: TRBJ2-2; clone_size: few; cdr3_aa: CASSRNTPTGELFF; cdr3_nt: TGTGCCAGCAGCCGAAATACCCCCACCGGGGAGCTGTTTTTT
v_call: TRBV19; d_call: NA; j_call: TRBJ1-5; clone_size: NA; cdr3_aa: CASTPGTIYRFGTAVGQPQHF; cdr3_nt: TGTGCCAGTACCCCGGGAACTATCTATCGTTTCGGGACCGCCGTCGGGCAGCCCCAGCATTTT
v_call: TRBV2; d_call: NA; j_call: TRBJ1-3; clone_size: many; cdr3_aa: CASGTGFGNTIYF; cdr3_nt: TGTGCCAGCGGAACAGGGTTTGGTAACACCATATATTTT
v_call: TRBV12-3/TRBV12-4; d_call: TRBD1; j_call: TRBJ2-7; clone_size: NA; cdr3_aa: CASSGDRGPSYEQYF; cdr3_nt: TGTGCCAGCAGTGGCGACAGGGGGCCCAGCTACGAGCAGTACTTC
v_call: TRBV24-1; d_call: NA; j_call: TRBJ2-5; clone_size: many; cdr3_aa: CATKQGETQYF; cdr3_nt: TGTGCCACCAAGCAGGGCGAGACCCAGTACTTC
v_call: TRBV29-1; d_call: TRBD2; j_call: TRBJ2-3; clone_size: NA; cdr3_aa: CSAPPQTSGGPRDTQYF; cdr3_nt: TGCAGCGCCCCCCCCCAAACTAGCGGGGGCCCTCGGGATACGCAGTATTTT
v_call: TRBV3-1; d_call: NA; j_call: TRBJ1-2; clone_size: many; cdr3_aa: CASSQFTAVYGYTF; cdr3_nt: TGTGCCAGCAGCCAATTTACAGCAGTCTATGGCTACACCTTC